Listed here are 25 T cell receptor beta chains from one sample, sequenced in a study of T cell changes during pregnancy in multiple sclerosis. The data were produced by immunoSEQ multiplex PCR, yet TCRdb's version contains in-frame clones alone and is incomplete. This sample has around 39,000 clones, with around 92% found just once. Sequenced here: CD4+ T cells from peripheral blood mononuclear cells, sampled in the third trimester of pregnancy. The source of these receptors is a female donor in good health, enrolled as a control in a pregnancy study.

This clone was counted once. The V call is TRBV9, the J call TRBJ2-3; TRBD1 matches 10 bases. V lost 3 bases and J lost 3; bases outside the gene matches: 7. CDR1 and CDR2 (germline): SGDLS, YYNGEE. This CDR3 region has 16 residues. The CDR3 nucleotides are TGTGCCAGCAGCGCGCAGGACAGGGGGAGGACAGATACGCAGTATTTT. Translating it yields CASSAQDRGRTDTQYF.

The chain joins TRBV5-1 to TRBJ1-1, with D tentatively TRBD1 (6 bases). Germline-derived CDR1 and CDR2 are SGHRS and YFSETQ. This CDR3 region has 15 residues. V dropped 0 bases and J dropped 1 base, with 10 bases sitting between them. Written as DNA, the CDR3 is TGCGCCAGCAGCTTGGCAGGGGCATCGAACACTGAAGCTTTCTTT. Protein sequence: CASSLAGASNTEAFF.

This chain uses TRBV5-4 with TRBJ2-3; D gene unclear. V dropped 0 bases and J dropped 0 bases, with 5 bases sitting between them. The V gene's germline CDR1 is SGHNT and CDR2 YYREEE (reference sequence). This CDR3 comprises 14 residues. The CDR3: CASSLEPSTDTQYF. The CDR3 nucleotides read TGTGCCAGCAGCTTGGAGCCCAGCACAGATACGCAGTATTTT. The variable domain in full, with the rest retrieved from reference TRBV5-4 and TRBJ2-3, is ETGVTQSPTHLIKTRGQQVTLRCSSQSGHNTVSWYQQALGQGPQFIFQYYREEENGRGNFPPRFSGLQFPNYSSELNVNALELDDSALYLCASSLEPSTDTQYFGPGTRLTVL.

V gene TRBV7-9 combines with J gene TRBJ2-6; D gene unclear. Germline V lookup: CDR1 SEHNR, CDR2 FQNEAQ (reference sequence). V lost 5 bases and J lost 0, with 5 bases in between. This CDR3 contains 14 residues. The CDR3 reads CASSQHSGANVLTF. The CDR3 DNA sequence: TGTGCCAGCAGCCAACACTCTGGGGCCAACGTCCTGACTTTC.

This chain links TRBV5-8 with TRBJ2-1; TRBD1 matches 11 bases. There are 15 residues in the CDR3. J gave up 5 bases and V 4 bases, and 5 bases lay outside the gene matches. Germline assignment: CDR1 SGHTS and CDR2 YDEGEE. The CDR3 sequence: CASSPGQGANNEQFF. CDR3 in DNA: TGTGCCAGCAGCCCCGGACAGGGGGCAAACAATGAGCAGTTCTTC.

In nucleotides, the CDR3 is TGTGCCAGCAGCCTGCTAGACAGGGCTGACATTCAGTACTTC. Translating gives CASSLLDRADIQYF. V is TRBV9 and J is TRBJ2-4, with 7 bases fitting TRBD1. CDR1 is SGDLS, CDR2 YYNGEE, per germline. The CDR3 loop spans 14 amino acids. Trimming removed 4 bases from V and 8 bases from J; junction bases left unmatched: 9.

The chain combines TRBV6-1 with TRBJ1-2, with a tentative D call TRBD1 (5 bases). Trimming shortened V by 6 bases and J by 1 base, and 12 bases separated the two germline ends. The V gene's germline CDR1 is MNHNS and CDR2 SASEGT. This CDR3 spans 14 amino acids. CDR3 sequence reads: CASSPAGFNYGYTF. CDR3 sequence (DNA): TGTGCCAGCAGCCCCGCAGGGTTTAACTATGGCTACACCTTC.

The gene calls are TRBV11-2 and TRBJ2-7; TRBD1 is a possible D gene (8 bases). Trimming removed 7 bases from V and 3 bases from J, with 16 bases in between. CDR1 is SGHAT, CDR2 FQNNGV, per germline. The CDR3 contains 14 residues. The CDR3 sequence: CASKGNRGGYEQYF. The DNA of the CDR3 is TGTGCCAGCAAGGGAAACAGGGGGGGCTACGAGCAGTACTTC.

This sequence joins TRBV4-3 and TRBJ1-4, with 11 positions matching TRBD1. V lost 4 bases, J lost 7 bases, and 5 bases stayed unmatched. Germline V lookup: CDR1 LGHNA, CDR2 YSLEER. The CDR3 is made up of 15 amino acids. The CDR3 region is CASSRTGGFREKLFF. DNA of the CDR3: TGCGCCAGCAGCCGGACAGGGGGCTTTCGTGAAAAACTGTTTTTT.

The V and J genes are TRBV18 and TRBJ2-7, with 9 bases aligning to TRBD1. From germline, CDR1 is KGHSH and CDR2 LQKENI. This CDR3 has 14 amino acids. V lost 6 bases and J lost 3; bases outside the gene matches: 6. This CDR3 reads CASSQQGANYEQYF. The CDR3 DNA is TGTGCCAGCTCTCAACAGGGGGCGAACTACGAGCAGTACTTC. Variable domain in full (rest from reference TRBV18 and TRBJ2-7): NAGVMQNPRHLVRRRGQEARLRCSPMKGHSHVYWYRQLPEEGLKFMVYLQKENIIDESGMPKERFSAEFPKEGPSILRIQQVVRGDSAAYFCASSQQGANYEQYFGPGTRLTVT.

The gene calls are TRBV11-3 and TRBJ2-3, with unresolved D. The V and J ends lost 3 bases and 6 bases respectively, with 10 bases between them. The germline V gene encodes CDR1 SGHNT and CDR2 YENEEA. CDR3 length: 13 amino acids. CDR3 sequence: CASSFSRSDTQYF. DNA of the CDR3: TGTGCCAGCAGCTTCTCTCGTTCGGATACGCAGTATTTT.

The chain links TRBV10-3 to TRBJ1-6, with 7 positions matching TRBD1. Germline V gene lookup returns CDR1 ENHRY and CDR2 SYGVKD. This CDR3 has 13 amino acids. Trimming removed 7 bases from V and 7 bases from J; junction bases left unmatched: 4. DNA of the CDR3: TGTGCCATCAACCAGGGGGGCAATTCACCCCTCCACTTT. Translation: CAINQGGNSPLHF.

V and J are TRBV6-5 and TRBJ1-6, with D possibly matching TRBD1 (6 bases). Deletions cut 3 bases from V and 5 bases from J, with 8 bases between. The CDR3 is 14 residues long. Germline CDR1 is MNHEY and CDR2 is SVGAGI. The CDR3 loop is CASSYGQNNSPLHF. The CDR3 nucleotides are TGTGCCAGCAGTTATGGACAGAATAATTCACCCCTCCACTTT.

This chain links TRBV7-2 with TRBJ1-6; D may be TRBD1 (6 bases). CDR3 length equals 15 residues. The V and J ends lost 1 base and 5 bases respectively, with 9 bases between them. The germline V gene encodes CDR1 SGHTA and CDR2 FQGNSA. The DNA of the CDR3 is TGTGCCAGCAGCTTAGTTACAGGGAATAATTCACCCCTCCACTTT. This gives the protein CASSLVTGNNSPLHF.

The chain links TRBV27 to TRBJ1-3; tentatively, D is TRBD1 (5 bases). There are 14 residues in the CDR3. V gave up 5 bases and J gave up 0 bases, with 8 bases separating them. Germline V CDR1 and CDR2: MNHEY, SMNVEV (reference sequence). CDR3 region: CASSDSSSGNTIYF. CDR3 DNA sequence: TGTGCCAGCAGTGACAGTAGCTCTGGAAACACCATATATTTT.

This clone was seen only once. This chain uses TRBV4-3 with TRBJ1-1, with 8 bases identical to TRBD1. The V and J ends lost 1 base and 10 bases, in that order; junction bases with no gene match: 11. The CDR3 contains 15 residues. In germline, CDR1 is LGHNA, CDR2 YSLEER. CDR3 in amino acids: CASSQAPGQGAVAFF. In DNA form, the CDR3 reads TGCGCCAGCAGCCAAGCTCCCGGGCAGGGGGCGGTAGCTTTCTTT.

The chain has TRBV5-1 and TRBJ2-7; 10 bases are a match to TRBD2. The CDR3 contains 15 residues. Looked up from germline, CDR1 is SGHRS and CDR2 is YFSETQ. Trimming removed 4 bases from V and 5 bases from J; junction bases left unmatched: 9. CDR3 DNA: TGCGCCAGCAGCGGACGAGCGGGGGGGCCCAACGAGCAGTACTTC. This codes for CASSGRAGGPNEQYF.

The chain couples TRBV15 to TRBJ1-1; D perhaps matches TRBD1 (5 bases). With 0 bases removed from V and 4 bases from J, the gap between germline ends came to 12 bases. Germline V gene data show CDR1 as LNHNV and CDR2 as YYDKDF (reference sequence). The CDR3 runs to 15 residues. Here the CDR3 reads CATSRDVRGTTEAFF. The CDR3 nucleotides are TGTGCCACCAGCAGAGACGTTCGGGGGACCACTGAAGCTTTCTTT.

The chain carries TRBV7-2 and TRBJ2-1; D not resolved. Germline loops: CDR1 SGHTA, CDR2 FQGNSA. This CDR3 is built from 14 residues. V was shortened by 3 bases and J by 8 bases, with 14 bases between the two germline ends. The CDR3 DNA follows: TGTGCCAGCAGCTTCTCGCTAGTCTCCGATGAGCAGTTCTTC. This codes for CASSFSLVSDEQFF.

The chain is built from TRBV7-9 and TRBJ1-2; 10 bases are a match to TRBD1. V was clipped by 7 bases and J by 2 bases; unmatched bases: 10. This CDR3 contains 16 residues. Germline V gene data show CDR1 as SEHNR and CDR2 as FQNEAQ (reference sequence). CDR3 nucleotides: TGTGCCAGCAACAATGCCGGGACAGGGGTAAACTATGGCTACACCTTC. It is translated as CASNNAGTGVNYGYTF.

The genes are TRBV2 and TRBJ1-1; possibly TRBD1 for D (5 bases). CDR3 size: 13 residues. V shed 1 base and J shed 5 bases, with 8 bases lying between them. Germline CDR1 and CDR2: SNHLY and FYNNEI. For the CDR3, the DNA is TGTGCCAGCAGTGAAGGTAAGGGGACTGAAGCTTTCTTT. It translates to CASSEGKGTEAFF.

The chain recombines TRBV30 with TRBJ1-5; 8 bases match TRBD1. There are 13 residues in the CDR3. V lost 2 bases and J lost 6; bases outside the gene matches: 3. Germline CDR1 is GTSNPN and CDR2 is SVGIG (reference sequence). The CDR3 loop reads CAWSLQGAQPQHF. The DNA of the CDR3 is TGTGCCTGGAGTCTCCAGGGGGCTCAGCCCCAGCATTTT.

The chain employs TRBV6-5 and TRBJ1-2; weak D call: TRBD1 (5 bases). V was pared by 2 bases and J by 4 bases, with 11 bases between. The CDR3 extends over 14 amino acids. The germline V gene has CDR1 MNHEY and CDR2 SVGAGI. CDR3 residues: CASSYKGKGYGYTF. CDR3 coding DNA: TGTGCCAGCAGTTACAAGGGGAAGGGCTATGGCTACACCTTC.

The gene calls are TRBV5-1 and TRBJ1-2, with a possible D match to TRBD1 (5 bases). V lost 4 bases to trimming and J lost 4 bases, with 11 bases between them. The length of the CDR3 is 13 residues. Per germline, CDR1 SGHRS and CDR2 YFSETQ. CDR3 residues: CASSLGEGYGYTF. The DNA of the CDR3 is TGCGCCAGCAGCCTGGGGGAGGGCTATGGCTACACCTTC.

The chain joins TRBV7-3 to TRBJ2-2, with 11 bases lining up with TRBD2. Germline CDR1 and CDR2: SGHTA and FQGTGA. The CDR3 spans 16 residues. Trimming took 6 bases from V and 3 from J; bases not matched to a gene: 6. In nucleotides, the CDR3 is TGTGCCAGCAGTTCTACTAGCGGGGGTTACACCGGGGAGCTGTTTTTT. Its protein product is CASSSTSGGYTGELFF.